This T cell receptor beta chain was recorded in a study of CD8 T cells in Susac syndrome (dated by TCRdb to between 2018 and 2021). Study-level background: Among the Susac syndrome patients who were sequenced, clinically active disease was present in about 6 and clinical remission was observed in 8 or 9. At the time of blood withdrawal, Susac syndrome patients were either therapy-naive, taking corticosteroids (with some also receiving IVIg), or on IVIg alone. The study used repertoire sequencing to test whether antigen drove CD8+ T cell activation and differentiation in Susac syndrome. Overall results and qualifications from the work: The TCR sequencing and HLA analysis was acknowledged to have included a relatively small number of individuals. The CD4+ T cell repertoire of patients with Susac syndrome showed no detectable clonal expansion.

Concerning this clonotype: Its antigen is unknown. No quality values exist for individual bases; no much larger clone is one base distant.

RNA was extracted with the RNeasy kit and roughly 0.45 to 1 ug was reverse transcribed using random hexamers. The immunoSEQ multiplex PCR assay, covering 54 Vbeta and 13 Jbeta segments, was used to amplify TCR beta CDR3 regions. PCR amplification bias was corrected by using a synthetic template baseline for primer optimization and computational correction. Per the original workflow: Only productive sequences were kept, with reads annotated to V, D and J genes according to IMGT and analyzed in immunoSEQ Analyzer. Clonality was computed as one minus Shannon entropy normalized by log2 of the number of productive unique sequences. For each patient and control, public and private clones were evaluated within the 100 most prevalent clones. A clone was defined as Susac-specific if it was absent from the healthy and MS cohorts, from approximately 980 published viral clones and from other ImmuneACCESS disease sequences. TCRdb reran the public reads through fastp at Q25 and MiXCR, keeping productive beta chains. Entries are consolidated by CDR3 protein sequence, retaining the most common genes and DNA. TCRdb's processing, not the authors' own work, is the source of the V and J calls. This sample comprises 200,000 to 300,000 distinct CDR3 sequences, 96% of them detected only once. Around 0.1% of the sample comes from the top ten.

Peripheral blood CD8+ and CD4+ T cells from healthy donors, Susac syndrome patients and multiple sclerosis patients were profiled by high-throughput TCR beta sequencing. The Susac syndrome patients fulfilled recently defined diagnostic criteria for either definite or probable disease. Bulk CD8+ and CD4+ T cells were purified by magnetic negative isolation, while CD8+ TEMRA cells were enriched using FACS. Blood was collected in EDTA tubes and processed within 24 hours, with PBMCs isolated through density gradient centrifugation. PBMCs destined for TCR sequencing were cryopreserved in liquid nitrogen and later thawed in a 37 °C water bath. The sorted or isolated CD4+, CD8+ and CD8+ TEMRA cells reached a purity of at least 90%. CDR1 is given as SGHTA and CDR2 as FQGTGA, both from the germline V gene. The CDR3 goes from the cysteine to the phenylalanine over 15 residues. Of the read, only the CDR3 DNA is kept; its 45 bases are in frame from base 1. The V end loses 5 bases and the J end loses 0 bases, and a stretch of 8 bases separates them.

Sequencing was done on a sample of CD4+ T cells from PBMCs. Recombination linked TRBV7-3 to TRBJ2-6; the D gene cannot be resolved reliably. The TCR was taken from a human donor with Susac syndrome. The CDR3 here reads CASSPQLSGANVLTF. The nucleotide sequence reads TGTGCCAGCAGCCCACAGCTCTCTGGGGCCAACGTCCTGACTTTC.